One and the same sample provided the 19 T cell receptor beta chains below, sequenced in a study of blood T cells in healthy people across ages. Primers used in a second PCR of about 6 to 11 cycles were a sample-barcoded 5' primer and a J-beta primer mix. TCRdb independently ran MiXCR on the 5' RACE reads; one entry per CDR3 protein. Among under 2 million distinct CDR3 sequences, 34% were seen once, and the ten largest hold approximately 11%. Sequenced sample: blood. The source is a woman younger than 45 in good health.

The chain is built from TRBV2 and TRBJ2-7; the D gene is possibly TRBD1 (6 bases). Trimming removed 7 bases from V and 4 bases from J, with 11 bases in between. The germline V gene encodes CDR1 SNHLY and CDR2 FYNNEI. This CDR3 is built from 12 residues. The CDR3 is CASNDRSYEQYF. In DNA, the CDR3 is TGTGCCAGCAACGACAGGTCTTACGAGCAGTACTTC.

The chain links TRBV30 to TRBJ2-1; D remains unclear. V was clipped by 3 bases and J by 6 bases, with 9 bases between them. Germline assignment: CDR1 GTSNPN and CDR2 SVGIG (reference sequence). The CDR3 has 12 residues. CDR3 residues: CAWSELSNEQFF. In DNA form, the CDR3 reads TGTGCCTGGAGCGAGTTAAGCAATGAGCAGTTCTTC.

There are many counts of this clonotype. The genes are TRBV20-1 and TRBJ2-7; a possible D gene is TRBD2 (5 bases). This CDR3 has 13 residues. Between the trimmed V and J ends, which lost 5 bases and 6 bases, there was a span of 17 bases. Germline CDR1 and CDR2: DFQATT and SNEGSKA (reference sequence). The CDR3 region has the DNA TGCAGTGCTCCCCGCCTGGAGAGGGTCGAGCAGTACTTC. Translation gives CSAPRLERVEQYF.

The V gene is TRBV4-1, the J gene TRBJ2-1, with 8 nucleotides matching TRBD2. Losses at the gene ends were 3 bases for V and 3 bases for J; bases not matched to a gene: 7. This CDR3 is 16 amino acids long. Germline CDR1 and CDR2: MGHRA and YSYEKL. DNA for the CDR3: TGCGCCAGCAGCCACGAAACTAGCGGCTTCTACAATGAGCAGTTCTTC. As protein: CASSHETSGFYNEQFF.

The chain has TRBV10-2 and TRBJ2-7, with TRBD1 matching 7 bases. The junction had 10 bases not matched to a gene; V was cut back by 6 bases and J by 5 bases. The CDR3 contains 14 residues. Germline V gives CDR1 WSHSY, CDR2 SAAADI. In DNA, the CDR3 is TGCGCCAGCAGGGAGCAGACAGGGTCCCACGAGCAGTACTTC. Its translation: CASREQTGSHEQYF.

The V gene is TRBV9, the J gene TRBJ1-2, with 10 positions matching TRBD1. This CDR3 spans 15 amino acids. CDR1 and CDR2 (germline): SGDLS, YYNGEE. Losses at the gene ends were 4 bases for V and 8 bases for J; bases not matched to a gene: 11. DNA of the CDR3: TGTGCCAGCAGCCTTCAACCCGGGACAGGGGACGGCTACACCTTC. The encoded protein is CASSLQPGTGDGYTF.

This clonotype was found a few times. This may stem from a read error, because a much larger clone lies one nucleotide away. This chain joins TRBV4-2 and TRBJ2-5; 16 bases line up with TRBD2. Germline V gene sequence: CDR1 LGHNA, CDR2 YNFKEQ. V lost 4 bases to trimming and J lost 7 bases; unmatched junction nucleotides: 9. The CDR3 sequence is 17 residues long. CDR3 DNA: TGTGCCAGCAGCCGAGAGGGACTAGCGGGAGGGCCGGGGACCCAGTACTTC. It specifies CASSREGLAGGPGTQYF.

CDR3 nucleotide sequence: TGCGCCAGCAGCCAAGTTGCTAGCGGGGTCTACAATGAGCAGTTCTTC. This translates into CASSQVASGVYNEQFF. The gene calls are TRBV4-1 and TRBJ2-1, with 9 bases aligning to TRBD2. CDR3 length: 16 amino acids. The ends lost 1 base at V and 3 bases at J; junction bases unmatched: 4. CDR1 MGHRA and CDR2 YSYEKL come from the germline V gene.

The chain employs TRBV20-1 and TRBJ2-5; D might be TRBD1 (5 bases). This CDR3 is 12 amino acids long. The V end lost 6 bases, the J end lost 2 bases, and 10 bases lay between the germline ends. CDR1 is DFQATT and CDR2 is SNEGSKA in the germline V gene (reference sequence). CDR3 residues: CSAAGKQETQYF. CDR3 in DNA: TGCAGTGCCGCAGGGAAGCAAGAGACCCAGTACTTC.

The chain couples TRBV7-9 to TRBJ2-3, with 9 bases that match TRBD1. The CDR3 runs 15 residues. Germline-derived CDR1 and CDR2 are SEHNR and FQNEAQ (reference sequence). V lost 3 bases and J lost 3; bases outside the gene matches: 4. The CDR3 DNA sequence: TGTGCCAGCAGCTTTCACAGGGGGCGGACAGATACGCAGTATTTT. Amino acids: CASSFHRGRTDTQYF.

This clonotype was seen a handful of times. The chain couples TRBV7-9 to TRBJ2-7, with TRBD1 identical over 7 bases. Trimming cost V 4 bases and J 2 bases; bases outside gene matches: 11. The CDR3 runs 16 residues. The germline V gene encodes CDR1 SEHNR and CDR2 FQNEAQ (reference sequence). CDR3 DNA: TGTGCCAGCAGCTCCCCCCCCGGGACAGCGGCCTACGAGCAGTACTTC. Translating it yields CASSSPPGTAAYEQYF. Full variable domain (outside the CDR3, taken from reference TRBV7-9 and TRBJ2-7): DTGVSQNPRHKITKRGQNVTFRCDPISEHNRLYWYRQTLGQGPEFLTYFQNEAQLEKSRLLSDRFSAERPKGSFSTLEIQRTEQGDSAMYLCASSSPPGTAAYEQYFGPGTRLTVT.

The chain uses TRBV29-1 and TRBJ1-2; 11 positions match TRBD1. V shed 7 bases and J 9 bases; nucleotides not matched to a gene: 16. Germline assignment: CDR1 SQVTM and CDR2 ANQGSEA. The length of the CDR3 is 15 residues. Written as DNA, the CDR3 is TGCAGCGCCGAGGACAGGGGGCGCGAAGGGTATAGCTACACCTTC. Its translation: CSAEDRGREGYSYTF.

This clonotype occurred a few times. The gene calls are TRBV3-1 and TRBJ2-1; 8 bases are a match to TRBD2. Germline values: CDR1 LGHDT, CDR2 YNNKEL (reference sequence). The CDR3 runs 16 residues. V was pared by 3 bases and J by 0 bases, with 4 bases of the junction left unmatched. The CDR3 DNA follows: TGTGCCAGCAGCCACGGCGGGGGGATCTCCTACAATGAGCAGTTCTTC. Residues: CASSHGGGISYNEQFF.

This clonotype was recorded a few times. The rearrangement links TRBV2 to TRBJ2-1, with TRBD2 identical over 12 bases. Trimming at V came to 6 bases and at J to 3 bases, leaving 3 bases not matched to a gene. From germline, CDR1 is SNHLY and CDR2 FYNNEI. CDR3 size: 15 residues. CDR3 sequence (DNA): TGTGCCAGCAGGCGGACTAGCGGGAACTACAATGAGCAGTTCTTC. Protein sequence: CASRRTSGNYNEQFF.

This chain joins TRBV5-1 and TRBJ1-2; no clear D. The germline V and J ends were trimmed by 4 bases and 2 bases, with 18 bases remaining between them. The CDR3 extends over 16 amino acids. Germline-derived CDR1 and CDR2 are SGHRS and YFSETQ. The CDR3 sequence is CASSTEMTGRNYGYTF. The DNA of the CDR3 is TGCGCCAGCAGCACGGAGATGACGGGGAGGAACTATGGCTACACCTTC.

The CDR3 here is CASSPGTVSFATNEKLFF. The CDR3, as DNA: TGCGCCAGCAGCCCCGGGACAGTCTCTTTCGCAACTAATGAAAAACTGTTTTTT. This chain links TRBV4-1 with TRBJ1-4; TRBD1 matches at 7 bases. The CDR3 contains 18 residues. With 4 bases clipped from V and 0 bases from J, the junction kept 11 bases outside the gene matches. CDR1 is MGHRA and CDR2 is YSYEKL in the germline V gene.

The V gene is TRBV4-1, the J gene TRBJ1-2; 8 bases map to TRBD1. Looked up from germline, CDR1 is MGHRA and CDR2 is YSYEKL. CDR3 length: 18 amino acids. Trimming removed 4 bases from V and 6 bases from J; junction bases left unmatched: 19. DNA for the CDR3: TGCGCCAGCAGCCGAAGCTCCGGCGGACAGGGTTCCACAAATGGCTACACCTTC. It is translated as CASSRSSGGQGSTNGYTF.

Only a few counts were recorded for this clonotype. The chain recombines TRBV7-2 with TRBJ2-5, with D maybe TRBD2 (6 bases). V lost 1 base and J lost 5, with 17 bases in between. The germline V gene encodes CDR1 SGHTA and CDR2 FQGNSA. The CDR3 is 16 amino acids. In DNA form, the CDR3 reads TGTGCCAGCAGCTTAGACGTCGGGAGCGGTAGTGAGACCCAGTACTTC. The encoded protein is CASSLDVGSGSETQYF.

In this sample, this clonotype turned up a few times. The rearrangement joins TRBV15 to TRBJ1-2, with 8 bases lining up with TRBD1. J was trimmed by 4 bases and V by 0 bases; bases with no gene match: 19. The length of the CDR3 is 20 residues. Germline CDR1 reads LNHNV; CDR2 reads YYDKDF (reference sequence). In DNA, the CDR3 is TGTGCCACCAGCAGAGATAGACCCCTGGCAGGGGGCCGGGGGGGCTATGGCTACACCTTC. Residues: CATSRDRPLAGGRGGYGYTF.